This TCR beta chain derives from a study of shared clonotypes between healthy human individuals. Study observations and caveats: Tissues were not sampled, only blood, and their repertoires likely differ. Lower generation probabilities were found for non-shared clonotypes than for those shared by all four donors.

Worth noting for this clone: Its antigen remains unidentified.

Terminally differentiated effector memory CD45RA+ cells were excluded by CCR7 positive selection of CD45RO-negative cells. The sorted-subset replicate PCRs were given around 190 ng DNA, which is tens of thousands of T cell genomes. The data were produced by immunoSEQ multiplex PCR, yet TCRdb's version contains in-frame clones alone and is incomplete. The sample consists of hundreds of thousands of clones, approximately 96% of them appearing once. Sequencing was performed on naive CD8+ T cells sorted from blood. The receptor comes from a woman between 25 and 40 years old in good health.

For the CDR3, the DNA is TGTGCCAGCAGCTACAGACTAGCGGGAGGTATCAGGTATGAGCAGTTCTTC. Its translation is CASSYRLAGGIRYEQFF. The chain couples TRBV7-8 to TRBJ2-1; 13 positions agree with TRBD2. Germline assignment: CDR1 SGHVS and CDR2 FQNEAQ. The CDR3 extends over 17 amino acids. The V gene end was trimmed by 4 bases and the J gene end by 8 bases; junction bases not matched to a gene: 11.